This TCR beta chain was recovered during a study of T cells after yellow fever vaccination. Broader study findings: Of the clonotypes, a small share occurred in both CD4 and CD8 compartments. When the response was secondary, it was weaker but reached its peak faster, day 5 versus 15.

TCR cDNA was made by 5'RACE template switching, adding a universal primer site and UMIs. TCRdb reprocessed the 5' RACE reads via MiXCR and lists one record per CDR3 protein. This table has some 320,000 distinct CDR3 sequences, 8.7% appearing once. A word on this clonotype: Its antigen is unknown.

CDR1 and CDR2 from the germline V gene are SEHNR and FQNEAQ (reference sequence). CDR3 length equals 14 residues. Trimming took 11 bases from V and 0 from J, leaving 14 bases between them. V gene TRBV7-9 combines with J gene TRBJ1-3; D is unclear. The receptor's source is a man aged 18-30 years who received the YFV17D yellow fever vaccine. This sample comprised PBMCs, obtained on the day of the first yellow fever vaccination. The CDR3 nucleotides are TGTGCCTCCCCGGTCCCAAGCTCTGGAAACACCATATATTTT. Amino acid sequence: CASPVPSSGNTIYF.